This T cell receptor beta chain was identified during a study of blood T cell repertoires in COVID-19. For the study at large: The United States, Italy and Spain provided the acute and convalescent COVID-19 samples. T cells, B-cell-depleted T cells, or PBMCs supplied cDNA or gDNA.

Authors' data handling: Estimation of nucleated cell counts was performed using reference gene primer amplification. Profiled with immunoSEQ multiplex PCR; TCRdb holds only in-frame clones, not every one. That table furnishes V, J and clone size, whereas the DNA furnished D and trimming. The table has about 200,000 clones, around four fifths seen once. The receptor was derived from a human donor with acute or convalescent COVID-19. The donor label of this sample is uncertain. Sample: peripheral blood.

CDR3 bases: TGTGCCAGCTCCCCTTTGGGGGGAGACACTGAAGCTTTCTTT. Translating it yields CASSPLGGDTEAFF. The rearrangement joins TRBV18 to TRBJ1-1; D is perhaps TRBD1 (5 bases). Trimming shortened V by 6 bases and J by 3 bases, and 14 bases separated the two germline ends. CDR1 KGHSH and CDR2 LQKENI come from the germline V gene. The CDR3 covers 14 residues.